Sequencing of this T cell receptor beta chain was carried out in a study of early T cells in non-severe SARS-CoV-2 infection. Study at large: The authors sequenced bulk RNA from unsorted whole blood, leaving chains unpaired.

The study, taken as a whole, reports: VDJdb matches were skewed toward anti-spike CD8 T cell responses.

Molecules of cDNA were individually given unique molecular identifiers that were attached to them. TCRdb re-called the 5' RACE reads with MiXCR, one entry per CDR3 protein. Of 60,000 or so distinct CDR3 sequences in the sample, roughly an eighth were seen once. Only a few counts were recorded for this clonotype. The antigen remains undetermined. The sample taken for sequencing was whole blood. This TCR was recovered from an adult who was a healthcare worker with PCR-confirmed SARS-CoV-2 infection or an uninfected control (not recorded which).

This CDR3 reads CASSHSSTRPWVNTEAFF. CDR3 DNA: TGCGCCAGCAGCCATTCGTCCACGAGGCCATGGGTGAACACTGAAGCTTTCTTT. The J gene is TRBJ1-1, the V gene TRBV4-1, with D unclear. The V gene lost 3 bases and the J gene lost 0 bases, with 20 bases spanning the gap. There are 18 residues in the CDR3. CDR1 MGHRA and CDR2 YSYEKL come from the germline V gene.